Listed below are T cell receptor beta chains from one sample, sequenced in a study of blood T cell repertoires in COVID-19. Generated by immunoSEQ multiplex PCR, the TCRdb table keeps only in-frame clones and is missing some. There are around 160,000 clones in the sample; around nine tenths occur only once, and 10% lies in the top ten. The sequencing sample was made of peripheral blood. All receptors derive from a woman aged 70-85 years with COVID-19, enrolled during active disease. Both conserved end residues are part of each CDR3. D genes are given only for firm matches. Size values are once, few and many counts, or a class for expanded clones, and some rows have none.

.	TRBV28	TRBJ2-1	.	CASSFGRYNEQFF	TGTGCCAGCAGTTTCGGTCGATACAATGAGCAGTTCTTC
TRBD1	TRBV28	TRBJ2-1	.	CASSSRAQGRDEQFF	TGTGCCAGCAGCTCTAGGGCACAGGGGCGGGATGAGCAGTTCTTC
.	TRBV7-2	TRBJ2-1	.	CASSGGAGYEQFF	TGTGCCAGCAGCGGGGGGGCCGGGTATGAGCAGTTCTTC
.	TRBV5-5	TRBJ1-2	.	CASSYAGQGNYGYTF	TGTGCCAGCAGCTATGCGGGGCAAGGAAACTATGGCTACACCTTC
TRBD1	TRBV5-1	TRBJ1-6	few	CASSLDWTGTSPLHF	TGCGCCAGCAGCTTGGACTGGACAGGGACTTCACCCCTCCACTTT
.	TRBV7-9	TRBJ1-2	.	CASSLVGNYGYTF	TGTGCCAGCAGCCTAGTTGGCAACTATGGCTACACCTTC
.	TRBV12-3/TRBV12-4	TRBJ2-1	.	CASSFVGDEQFF	TGTGCCAGCAGTTTTGTGGGAGATGAGCAGTTCTTC
.	TRBV7-8	TRBJ2-5	.	CASSYALPETQYF	TGTGCCAGCAGCTATGCGTTGCCCGAGACCCAGTACTTC
TRBD1	TRBV5-1	TRBJ1-1	.	CASSPGQGLGTEAFF	TGCGCCAGCAGCCCCGGACAGGGTTTGGGCACTGAAGCTTTCTTT
.	TRBV10-3	TRBJ2-1	.	CAIRGGQLYNEQFF	TGTGCCATCAGGGGGGGACAGCTCTACAATGAGCAGTTCTTC
.	TRBV2	TRBJ2-5	.	CASSDSALFRETQYF	TGTGCCAGCAGTGATAGCGCCCTCTTTAGGGAGACCCAGTACTTC
.	TRBV19	TRBJ2-6	.	CASSISPSRGSGANVLTF	TGTGCCAGTAGTATTTCCCCCTCAAGGGGATCTGGGGCCAACGTCCTGACTTTC
.	TRBV9	TRBJ1-2	.	CASSLRDKEVRGYTF	TGTGCCAGCAGCCTCCGGGACAAGGAGGTTCGTGGCTACACCTTC
TRBD1	TRBV7-9	TRBJ1-5	.	CASSLGTGLGQPQHF	TGTGCCAGCAGCTTAGGGACAGGGCTTGGTCAGCCCCAGCATTTT
TRBD1	TRBV5-4	TRBJ2-2	.	CASSLGQGFGELFF	TGTGCCAGCAGCTTGGGACAGGGATTCGGGGAGCTGTTTTTT
TRBD1	TRBV29-1	TRBJ1-1	few	CSVVPGQGHNTEAFF	TGCAGCGTGGTACCGGGACAGGGTCACAACACTGAAGCTTTCTTT
TRBD1	TRBV2	TRBJ1-2	few	CASSERQGLYGYTF	TGTGCCAGCAGTGAAAGACAGGGGTTATATGGCTACACCTTC
TRBD1	TRBV29-1	TRBJ1-4	few	CSVGRTGVGEKLFF	TGCAGCGTTGGTCGGACAGGGGTTGGGGAAAAACTGTTTTTT
TRBD1	TRBV6-6	TRBJ2-5	.	CAVINQGALETQYF	TGTGCCGTAATAAACCAGGGGGCGCTTGAGACCCAGTACTTC
TRBD1	TRBV19	TRBJ1-5	few	CASSMTGGPNQPQHF	TGTGCCAGTAGTATGACAGGGGGCCCTAATCAGCCCCAGCATTTT
.	TRBV29-1	TRBJ1-1	.	CSVTQGLNTEAFF	TGCAGCGTGACACAGGGACTGAACACTGAAGCTTTCTTT
TRBD1	TRBV28	TRBJ1-2	.	CASSSGTGPSLGYTF	TGTGCCAGCAGTTCCGGGACAGGGCCTTCCCTTGGCTACACCTTC
TRBD2	TRBV5-1	TRBJ2-7	.	CASRSGTSGANEQYF	TGCGCCAGCCGTTCTGGGACTAGCGGGGCGAACGAGCAGTACTTC
TRBD2	TRBV9	TRBJ2-1	.	CASSVVGGGVVPPYNEQFF	TGTGCCAGCAGCGTAGTTGGCGGGGGGGTGGTTCCCCCCTACAATGAGCAGTTCTTC
TRBD2	TRBV4-1	TRBJ2-1	.	CASSQVAGRYNEQFF	TGCGCCAGCAGCCAAGTAGCGGGGAGATACAATGAGCAGTTCTTC
.	TRBV5-1	TRBJ1-6	.	CASSLEGARVDSPLHF	TGCGCCAGCAGCTTGGAGGGCGCGCGGGTGGATTCACCCCTCCACTTT
.	TRBV7-9	TRBJ1-3	.	CASSPSGGNTIYF	TGTGCCAGCAGCCCCTCCGGGGGAAACACCATATATTTT